These T cell receptor beta chains were read from a single sample in a study of regulatory T cells in long-lasting Graves disease. TCRdb processed the multiplex PCR reads anew with MiXCR; each CDR3 protein has one entry. The table has hundreds of thousands of distinct CDR3 sequences, around 20% seen once. The sequences come from peripheral blood mononuclear cells (PBMCs), collected when the disease was refractory, from a patient treated with antithyroid drugs. These receptors all come from a female donor with Graves disease. Each CDR3 is given without its conserved first and last residue. Each record gives: V gene, CDR3 protein.

TRBV5-5	ASSPHSFEGGEQY
TRBV7-9	ASSLPGQSDYGYT
TRBV16	ASSQSISGRNYEQY
TRBV24-1	ATMDSGRSGEQY
TRBV28	ASSSARTPLGYT
TRBV29-1	SVEGASESYEQY
TRBV20-1	SAALRSGRETYNEQF
TRBV28	ASNLGGGRPSYEQY
TRBV19	ASSNSAYTEAF
TRBV20-1	SARDLSGASINYGYT
TRBV19	ASSIQGLVGEQY
TRBV7-8	ASDPEGRVETQY
TRBV12-3/TRBV12-4	ASSLRPSYNEQF
TRBV6-2/TRBV6-3	ASSYLNLRKNTIY
TRBV4-1	ASSQRDLYEQY
TRBV7-9	ASSLGTSGPQDYEQY
TRBV6-1	ASSGAGGTYEQY
TRBV3-1	ASSPRQHSPLH
TRBV28	ASKTGPHYEQY
TRBV2	ASSTRGTEAF
TRBV28	ASSLTPASSISQPQH
TRBV20-1	SAMHQTLGLGSTDTQY
TRBV30	AWKGQLPEQY
TRBV6-5	ASSYGRLSNQPQH
TRBV5-6	ASSLALAENIQY
TRBV2	ASSGRLLSYGYT
TRBV9	ASSVVGTNTEAF
TRBV2	ASSPPLGLNTEAF
TRBV29-1	SVVESGTYEQY
TRBV7-9	ASSPWSGENIQY
TRBV28	ASSSARGAIYGYT
TRBV7-8	ASSLAGNGEKLF
TRBV9	ASSVEGDLVDEQY
TRBV6-1	ASSSLGQSYEQY
TRBV7-6	ASSLFPGLASETQY
TRBV28	ASSLPGQGYEKLF
TRBV7-6	ASSAPGQGNTEAF
TRBV12-3/TRBV12-4	ASSFLGELF
TRBV20-1	SATGPNSYEQY
TRBV3-1	ASSQGVAGGYNEQF
TRBV20-1	SARPPGQGLEAF
TRBV12-3/TRBV12-4	ASSSSFSGYT
TRBV19	ASSPRVASSYEQY
TRBV6-1	ASLGLADRQETQY
TRBV6-1	ASSPLPGREGTDTQY
TRBV9	ASSSVTGELF
TRBV6-2/TRBV6-3	ASSWQGGNQPQH
TRBV7-6	ASSLNPDGGGEKLF
TRBV28	AINPPGGYEQY
TRBV20-1	SARDQGGKGALDSYEQY
TRBV7-8	ASSVPGPGAGETQY
TRBV10-3	AIKSGDNSPLH
TRBV15	ATSSLEEAEAF
TRBV18	ASSPLGPPRNEKLF
TRBV7-9	ASSPGWGNTEAF
TRBV6-1	ASSRQLNTEAF
TRBV2	ASRPGATGGNQPQH